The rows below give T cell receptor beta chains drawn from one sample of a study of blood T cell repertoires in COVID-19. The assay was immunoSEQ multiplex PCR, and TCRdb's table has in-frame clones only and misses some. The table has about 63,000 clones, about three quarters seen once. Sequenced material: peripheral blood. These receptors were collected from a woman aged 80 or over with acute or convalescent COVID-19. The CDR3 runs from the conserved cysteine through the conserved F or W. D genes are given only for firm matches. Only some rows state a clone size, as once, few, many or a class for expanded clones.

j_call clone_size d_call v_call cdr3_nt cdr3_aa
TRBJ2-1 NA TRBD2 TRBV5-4 TGTGCCAGCAGCTTGGGGGGGGCTAGCGGGAGGGCCTACAATGAGCAGTTCTTC CASSLGGASGRAYNEQFF
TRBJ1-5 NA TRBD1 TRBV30 TGTGCCTGGAGTGTAGGTGGCACAGGGGGCAATCAGCCCCAGCATTTT CAWSVGGTGGNQPQHF
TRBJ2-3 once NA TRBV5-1 TGCGCCAGCAGCCCGACAGCTGTCACAGATACGCAGTATTTT CASSPTAVTDTQYF
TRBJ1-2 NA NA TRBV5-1 TGCGCCAGCAGCCGTAGCCTTAACCCGGGGGATGGCTACACCTTC CASSRSLNPGDGYTF
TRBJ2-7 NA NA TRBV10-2 TGCGCCAGCAGTGGGTGGACAGCCTCCTACGAGCAGTACTTC CASSGWTASYEQYF
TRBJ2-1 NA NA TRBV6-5 TGTGCCAGCAGTTACGCGGGACTGGCCTACAATGAGCAGTTCTTC CASSYAGLAYNEQFF
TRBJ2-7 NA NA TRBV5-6 TGTGCCAGCAGCCGGAGGGGCCGGGACGAGCAGTACTTC CASSRRGRDEQYF
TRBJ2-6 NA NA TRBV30 TGTGCCTGGAGGGACAGATTCTCTGGGGCCAACGTCCTGACTTTC CAWRDRFSGANVLTF
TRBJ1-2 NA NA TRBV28 TGTGCCAGCAGTTTATGGTTGGGCCGACGCTATGGCTACACCTTC CASSLWLGRRYGYTF
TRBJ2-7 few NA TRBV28 TGTGCCAGTTTAACTAGCTCCTACGAGCAGTACTTC CASLTSSYEQYF
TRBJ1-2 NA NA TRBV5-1 TGCGCCAGCAGCCGGACAGCTACCCAATACTATGGCTACACCTTC CASSRTATQYYGYTF
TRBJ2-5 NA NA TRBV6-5 TGTGCCAGCAGGTGGGCACAAGAGACCCAGTACTTC CASRWAQETQYF
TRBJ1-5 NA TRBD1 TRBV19 TGTGCCAGTAGTATGGGTTTCAGGGGGCGAGCGGATCAGCCCCAGCATTTT CASSMGFRGRADQPQHF
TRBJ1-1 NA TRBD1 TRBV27 TGTGCCAGCAGTGAACCCAGACAGGGGGCGCGTGGCACTGAAGCTTTCTTT CASSEPRQGARGTEAFF
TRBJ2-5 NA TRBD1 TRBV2 TGTGCCACCAAAAAGGGGGCCGAAGAGACCCAGTACTTC CATKKGAEETQYF
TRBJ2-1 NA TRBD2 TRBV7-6 TGTGCCAGCAGCTTAGGACTAGCGCCCGTCTCCTACAATGAGCAGTTCTTC CASSLGLAPVSYNEQFF
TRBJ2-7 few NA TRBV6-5 TGTGCCAGCTTTGGCCTGAATGAGGAGTCCTACGAGCAGTACTTC CASFGLNEESYEQYF
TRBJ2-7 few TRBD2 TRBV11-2 TGTGCCAGCAGCCCAGGCGCTAGCGGGGCATACGAGCAGTACTTC CASSPGASGAYEQYF
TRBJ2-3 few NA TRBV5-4 TGTGCCAGCAGCTTGGACTCATATCGAACAGATACGCAGTATTTT CASSLDSYRTDTQYF
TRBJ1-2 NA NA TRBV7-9 TGTGCCAGCAGCTTTAGCGATAGCGGCTACACCTTC CASSFSDSGYTF
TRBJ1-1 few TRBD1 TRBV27 TGTGCCAGCATTGCAGGGGGCGGGTGGGGCACTGAAGCTTTCTTT CASIAGGGWGTEAFF
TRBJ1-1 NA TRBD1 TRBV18 TGTGCCAGCTCACCGGACAGGGTTTCTGAAGCTTTCTTT CASSPDRVSEAFF
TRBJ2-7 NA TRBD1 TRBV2 TGTGCCGCCTCCTCGGACAGGGGGACAGCCTACGAGCAGTACTTC CAASSDRGTAYEQYF
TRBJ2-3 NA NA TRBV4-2 TGTGCCAGCAGCCAAGACGGTGGGGCCTCGGATACGCAGTATTTT CASSQDGGASDTQYF
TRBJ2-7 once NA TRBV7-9 TGTGCCAGCAGCTTATACGAGGCCAGGGACTACGAGCAGTACTTC CASSLYEARDYEQYF
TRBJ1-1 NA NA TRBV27 TGTGCCAGCAGTTTACGGCAGGCCGGGAACACTGAAGCTTTCTTT CASSLRQAGNTEAFF
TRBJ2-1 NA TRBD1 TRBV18 TGTGCCAGCTCACCGACAGGGGTCTACAATGAGCAGTTCTTC CASSPTGVYNEQFF
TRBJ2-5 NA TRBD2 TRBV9 TGTGCCAGCAGCCCCGCGGGAGGGCGAGAGACCCAGTACTTC CASSPAGGRETQYF
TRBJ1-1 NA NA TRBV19 TGTGCCAGTAGTATACGTGGCCAACGGAACACTGAAGCTTTCTTT CASSIRGQRNTEAFF
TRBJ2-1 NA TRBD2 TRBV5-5 TGTGCCAGCAGCTTAACTAGCGGTCACTACAATGAGCAGTTCTTC CASSLTSGHYNEQFF
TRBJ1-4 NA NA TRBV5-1 TGCGCCAGCAGCTTGACGGGTGGCCCCACCGTACTGTTTTTT CASSLTGGPTVLFF
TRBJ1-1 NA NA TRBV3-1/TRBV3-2 TGTGCCAGCAGCCAAGATACCACCGGGTACATGGACACTGAAGCTTTCTTT CASSQDTTGYMDTEAFF
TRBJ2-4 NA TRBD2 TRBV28 TGTGCCAGCAAATTAGGCGGGAGTGGGGCCAAAAACATTCAGTACTTC CASKLGGSGAKNIQYF
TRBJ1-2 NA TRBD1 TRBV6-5 TGTGCCAGCAGTCCTACAGGGGACTATGGCTACACCTTC CASSPTGDYGYTF
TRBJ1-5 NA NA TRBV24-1 TGTGCCACCAGGGAGGACGGAAATCAGCCCCAGCATTTT CATREDGNQPQHF
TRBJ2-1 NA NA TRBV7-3 TGTGCCAGCAGCTTAGGGCTAGCTTACGAGCAGTTCTTC CASSLGLAYEQFF
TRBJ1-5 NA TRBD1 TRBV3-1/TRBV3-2 TGTGCCAGCAGCCGGCAGGGGGTGCAGGGGCCCCAGCATTTT CASSRQGVQGPQHF
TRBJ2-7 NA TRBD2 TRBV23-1 TGCGCCAGCAGAGGACTAGCGGGAATATACGAGCAGTACTTC CASRGLAGIYEQYF
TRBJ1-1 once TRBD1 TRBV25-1 TGTGCCAGCAGTGGACAGGGGGCGAGTACTGAAGCTTTCTTT CASSGQGASTEAFF
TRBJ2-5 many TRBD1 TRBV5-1 TGCGCCAGCAGCTCGGGACAGGGAGGGCAAGAGACCCAGTACTTC CASSSGQGGQETQYF
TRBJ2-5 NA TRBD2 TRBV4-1 TGCGCCAGCAGCCTGCGGGAGCAAGAGACCCAGTACTTC CASSLREQETQYF
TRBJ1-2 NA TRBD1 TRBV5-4 TGTGCCAGCAGCTTGGGGAGGGGGCGGTACTATGGCTACACCTTC CASSLGRGRYYGYTF
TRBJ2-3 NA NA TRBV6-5 TGTGCCAGCAGGCGGGACCAATACACAGATACGCAGTATTTT CASRRDQYTDTQYF